Below are 21 T cell receptor beta chains sequenced from a single sample in a study of T-cell reconstitution after alpha-beta-depleted transplantation in children. Unique molecular identifiers were incorporated when the TCRbeta library was constructed. TCRdb re-analysed the PCR reads in MiXCR, keeping a single row per CDR3 protein. The sample holds 200,000 to 250,000 distinct CDR3 sequences, roughly 7% seen once. The sample here was PBMCs, taken before TCRalphabeta/CD19-depleted stem cell transplant. These receptors all come from a boy aged 2-9 years with acute lymphoblastic leukemia, due to receive a stem cell transplant.

This clonotype was seen at least ten times. This sequence joins TRBV28 and TRBJ2-5; D possibly corresponds to TRBD2 (6 bases). From germline, CDR1 is MDHEN and CDR2 SYDVKM. The CDR3 has 17 amino acids. V gave up 6 bases and J gave up 2 bases, with 22 bases separating them. The CDR3 spells CASRDQFGGRSQETQYF. In DNA form, the CDR3 reads TGTGCCAGCAGAGATCAGTTTGGAGGGAGGTCGCAAGAGACCCAGTACTTC.

This clonotype was observed at least ten times. The chain combines TRBV21-1 with TRBJ2-7. TRBV21-1 counts as a pseudogene. The CDR3 spans 14 residues. The CDR3 region is CASSKVGRTYEQYF. The CDR3 bases are TGTGCCAGCAGCAAGGTTGGACGGACCTACGAGCAGTACTTC.

This clonotype was observed at least ten times. A read error may produce the germline difference seen at one junction end. The chain joins TRBV28 to TRBJ1-1; D is unresolved. CDR3 length equals 11 residues. The germline V gene has CDR1 MDHEN and CDR2 SYDVKM. Here the CDR3 reads CASKVNTEAFF. CDR3 in DNA: TGTGCCAGCAAGGTGAATACTGAAGCTTTCTTT.

At least ten counts were recorded for this clonotype. The rearrangement links TRBV6-6 to TRBJ2-3, with no clear D. The CDR3 has 11 residues. Germline V lookup: CDR1 MNHNY, CDR2 SVGAGI (reference sequence). Trimming shortened V by 6 bases and J by 6 bases, and 7 bases separated the two germline ends. The CDR3 DNA follows: TGTGCCAGCAGCCCCCAGGATACGCAGTATTTT. Translating it yields CASSPQDTQYF.

There are a few counts of this clonotype. The chain carries TRBV3-1 and TRBJ2-1, with 8 bases fitting TRBD2. The CDR3 length is 15 residues. V lost 5 bases, J lost 8 bases, and 11 bases stayed unmatched. Germline CDR1 LGHDT, CDR2 YNNKEL (reference sequence). This chain's CDR3 is CASSDPGLGGYEQFF. The CDR3, as DNA: TGTGCCAGCAGCGATCCGGGACTAGGGGGGTATGAGCAGTTCTTC.

This clonotype showed up many times. The gene calls are TRBV29-1 and TRBJ1-1; D gene unclear. Germline CDR1 SQVTM, CDR2 ANQGSEA. V dropped 6 bases and J dropped 4 bases, with 12 bases sitting between them. The CDR3 is made up of 12 amino acids. The CDR3 DNA is TGCAGCGTCGCCGGACGGCTCACTGAAGCTTTCTTT. Residues: CSVAGRLTEAFF.

Here the CDR3 reads CSAILMGREETQYF. CDR3 nucleotides: TGCAGTGCCATCTTGATGGGGAGGGAAGAGACCCAGTACTTC. The chain links TRBV20-1 to TRBJ2-5; 7 bases are shared with TRBD2. CDR1 DFQATT and CDR2 SNEGSKA come from the germline V gene (reference sequence). The CDR3 is 14 residues long. The V gene end was trimmed by 6 bases and the J gene end by 3 bases; junction bases not matched to a gene: 10.

The chain combines TRBV2 with TRBJ1-5; D possibly corresponds to TRBD1 (6 bases). The germline V gene encodes CDR1 SNHLY and CDR2 FYNNEI. V lost 3 bases and J lost 0, with 12 bases in between. The CDR3 is 16 residues long. The CDR3 DNA follows: TGTGCCAGCAGTGATGGGGGCAGGGGTAGCAATCAGCCCCAGCATTTT. Its protein product is CASSDGGRGSNQPQHF.

This clonotype was seen at least ten times. The chain combines TRBV29-1 with TRBJ1-2; a weak D match, TRBD1 (5 bases). The CDR3 is made up of 12 amino acids. Between the trimmed V and J ends, which lost 3 bases and 4 bases, there was a span of 9 bases. In germline, CDR1 is SQVTM, CDR2 ANQGSEA. CDR3 nucleotides: TGCAGCGTTGAGGGGCAAGTCTATGGCTACACCTTC. It yields the protein CSVEGQVYGYTF.

There are many counts of this clonotype. The V gene is TRBV7-2, the J gene TRBJ2-7; 7 bases line up with TRBD2. The germline V gene encodes CDR1 SGHTA and CDR2 FQGNSA. V lost 5 bases, J lost 4 bases, and 8 bases stayed unmatched. The length of the CDR3 is 14 residues. CDR3 in DNA: TGTGCCAGCAGCCGTGGGAGGGACTGGTACGAGCAGTACTTC. It translates to CASSRGRDWYEQYF.

This clonotype was found a few times. The chain carries TRBV12-3 or TRBV12-4 and TRBJ1-2; the D gene is possibly TRBD1 (5 bases). Trimming removed 5 bases at V and 7 bases at J, with 11 bases between. The CDR3 contains 12 residues. The CDR3 sequence is CASSPQGRGYTF. The CDR3 bases are TGTGCCAGCAGTCCCCAGGGACGTGGCTACACCTTC.

This clonotype was picked up a small number of times. The J gene is TRBJ2-7, the V gene TRBV20-1; 7 nucleotides line up with TRBD2. CDR1 is DFQATT and CDR2 is SNEGSKA in the germline V gene (reference sequence). Losses at the gene ends were 2 bases for V and 3 bases for J; bases not matched to a gene: 13. The CDR3 contains 16 residues. The CDR3, as DNA: TGCAGTGCTAGACAGACCGGGGAAGGGGACTACTACGAGCAGTACTTC. It yields the protein CSARQTGEGDYYEQYF.

This chain connects TRBV20-1 to TRBJ2-3; TRBD2 is a possible D gene (5 bases). This CDR3 has 13 amino acids. Germline lookup yields CDR1 DFQATT and CDR2 SNEGSKA (reference sequence). V lost 6 bases and J 7 bases, leaving 17 bases between the germline ends. The CDR3 DNA sequence: TGCAGTGCCCTTAGCGTCCAGGAGAATACGCAGTATTTT. Its protein product is CSALSVQENTQYF.

This clonotype has a count of ten or more. V gene TRBV4-3 combines with J gene TRBJ1-3; D is unresolved. Trimming pared 0 bases from V and 1 base from J, leaving 7 bases between. The CDR3 runs to 15 residues. From germline, CDR1 is LGHNA and CDR2 YSLEER. The CDR3 nucleotides read TGCGCCAGCAGCCAAGATACAACATCTGGAAACACCATATATTTT. Encoded protein: CASSQDTTSGNTIYF.

With respect to this clonotype: With a much larger clone just one base away, this may be a read error. The chain carries TRBV6-5 and TRBJ2-3, with D maybe TRBD1 (5 bases). Between the trimmed V and J ends, which lost 2 bases and 3 bases, there was a span of 24 bases. Germline V gene data show CDR1 as MNHEY and CDR2 as SVGAGI. The CDR3 length is 19 residues. CDR3: CASSYEGISRLAGTDTQYF. CDR3 in DNA: TGTGCCAGCAGTTACGAAGGGATTAGCCGATTAGCAGGGACAGATACGCAGTATTTT.

This clonotype was seen ten or more times. The chain has TRBV20-1 and TRBJ2-1, with D hard to call. The CDR3 has 13 amino acids. Trimming removed 1 base at V and 4 bases at J, with 8 bases between. Per the germline V gene, CDR1 is DFQATT and CDR2 is SNEGSKA (reference sequence). CDR3 amino acids: CSARVPLYNEQFF. For the CDR3, the DNA is TGCAGTGCTAGAGTCCCTCTATACAATGAGCAGTTCTTC.

Many counts were recorded for this clonotype. The chain couples TRBV9 to TRBJ2-1, with D hard to call. V was pared by 0 bases and J by 5 bases, with 9 bases between. The CDR3 is made up of 14 amino acids. Germline loops: CDR1 SGDLS, CDR2 YYNGEE. CDR3 sequence reads: CASSVGLVNNEQFF. The CDR3 DNA is TGTGCCAGCAGCGTAGGTCTGGTAAACAATGAGCAGTTCTTC.

This clonotype has at least ten counts. The CDR3 sequence: CSVAPGQGFSGYTF. DNA of the CDR3: TGCAGCGTCGCGCCGGGACAGGGGTTTAGCGGCTACACCTTC. This chain connects TRBV29-1 to TRBJ1-2; 10 nucleotides match TRBD1. V shed 6 bases and J 8 bases; nucleotides not matched to a gene: 12. CDR1 is SQVTM, CDR2 ANQGSEA, per germline. This CDR3 is 14 amino acids long.

In this sample, this clonotype turned up many times. V gene TRBV4-3 combines with J gene TRBJ2-1, with a tentative D call TRBD1 (6 bases). The CDR3 covers 16 residues. CDR1 LGHNA and CDR2 YSLEER come from the germline V gene. V was trimmed by 0 bases and J by 1 base, leaving 10 bases between them. DNA for the CDR3: TGCGCCAGCAGCCAAGAACAGGGTGGGTCCTACAATGAGCAGTTCTTC. This translates into CASSQEQGGSYNEQFF.

This clonotype was counted ten times or more. V gene TRBV27 combines with J gene TRBJ2-2; TRBD2 aligns across 13 bases. Germline-derived CDR1 and CDR2 are MNHEY and SMNVEV (reference sequence). V dropped 3 bases and J dropped 9; count of bases not matched to a gene: 7. The CDR3 is made up of 16 amino acids. Written as DNA, the CDR3 is TGTGCCAGCAGTTTGGGACTAGCGGGACCCCACCGGGAGCTGTTTTTT. Translating it yields CASSLGLAGPHRELFF.

This clonotype was detected a few times. The CDR3 reads CASSFAGGNQPQHF. In nucleotides, the CDR3 is TGTGCCAGCAGTTTTGCGGGGGGTAATCAGCCCCAGCATTTT. This chain joins TRBV12-3 or TRBV12-4 and TRBJ1-5; perhaps TRBD1 as D (5 bases). With 3 bases removed from V and 4 bases from J, the gap between germline ends came to 10 bases. The CDR3 has 14 residues.